This is a list of T cell receptor delta chains from one sample in a study of Vδ1+ human thymocytes. TCRdb re-analyzed the multiplex PCR reads via CATT. The table has under 80,000 delta-chain clones, about 30% seen once. The sample was Vdelta1+ gamma-delta thymocytes from the thymus. The receptor set was obtained from a boy younger than two who had congenital heart surgery. Each CDR3 is given with its conserved first and last residue. A D gene is named only where the DNA matches it firmly. Rows may omit the clone size; those that give it use once, few, many or a size class.

j_gene: TRDJ1
d_gene: NA
abundance: NA
v_gene: TRDV1
CDR3nt: TGTGCTCTTGGGGGTACCTTCCAGCCTGGGGGGGACTGCTTGTACACCGATAGACTCATCTTT
CDR3aa: CALGGTFQPGGDCLYTDRLIF

j_gene: TRDJ1
d_gene: TRDD3
abundance: NA
v_gene: TRDV1
CDR3nt: TGTGCTCTTGGGTCTTCGACGACCCTCCCCACAGTACTGGGGGATACACCCACCGATAAACTCATCTTT
CDR3aa: CALGSSTTLPTVLGDTPTDKLIF

j_gene: TRDJ1
d_gene: NA
abundance: NA
v_gene: TRDV1
CDR3nt: TGTGCTCTTGGGGGGACTACGTCTATACGGTACACCGATAAACTCATCTTT
CDR3aa: CALGGTTSIRYTDKLIF

j_gene: TRDJ1
d_gene: NA
abundance: NA
v_gene: TRDV2
CDR3nt: TGTGCCTGTGACACCGGACCGGGATGCTTCACCGATAAACTCATCTTT
CDR3aa: CACDTGPGCFTDKLIF

j_gene: TRDJ1
d_gene: NA
abundance: few
v_gene: TRDV1
CDR3nt: TGTGCTCTTGGGGACCTCCTAAACACCGACGTCGTGACCGATAAACTCATCTTT
CDR3aa: CALGDLLNTDVVTDKLIF

j_gene: TRDJ1
d_gene: NA
abundance: NA
v_gene: TRDV1
CDR3nt: TGTGCTCTTCGGGGGGTACTGTATGGTCCGTACACCGATAAACTCATCTTT
CDR3aa: CALRGVLYGPYTDKLIF

j_gene: TRDJ1
d_gene: TRDD3
abundance: NA
v_gene: TRDV1
CDR3nt: TGTGCTCTTGGGGAACTAGCCCCGGGGGATACGCGACGGATTTACGATAAACTCATCTTT
CDR3aa: CALGELAPGDTRRIYDKLIF

j_gene: TRDJ1
d_gene: TRDD3
abundance: few
v_gene: TRDV1
CDR3nt: TGTGCTCTTGGGGAACTTCCTAAGGGATCCTACGAGCTAAGTCACTGGGGGATACGTTTAACCGATAAACTCATCTTT
CDR3aa: CALGELPKGSYELSHWGIRLTDKLIF

j_gene: TRDJ1
d_gene: NA
abundance: NA
v_gene: TRDV1
CDR3nt: TGTGCTCTTGGGGCGACCCGCCCTCATGTCCCCTACACCGATAAACTCATCTTT
CDR3aa: CALGATRPHVPYTDKLIF

j_gene: TRDJ1
d_gene: NA
abundance: NA
v_gene: TRDV1
CDR3nt: TGTGCTCTTGGGGAACGAGTCCTTCCTAAAGGGGGATCTACAAAGTACACCGATAAACTCATCTTT
CDR3aa: CALGERVLPKGGSTKYTDKLIF

j_gene: TRDJ2
d_gene: NA
abundance: NA
v_gene: TRDV1
CDR3nt: TGTGCTCTTGGGGAACGCCCTTCCCGCCCGAAACAGGGTAGAAGAGTGACTTTGACAGCACAACTCTTCTTT
CDR3aa: CALGERPSRPKQGRRVTLTAQLFF

j_gene: TRDJ1
d_gene: NA
abundance: NA
v_gene: TRDV1
CDR3nt: TGTGCTCTTGGGGAACTCGTCTACATTGGGGGACTCATCTTT
CDR3aa: CALGELVYIGGLIF

j_gene: TRDJ1
d_gene: TRDD3
abundance: NA
v_gene: TRDV1
CDR3nt: TGTGCTCTTGGGACCAACCTAAGGTACTGGGGGATACGACCCGTATCGTACACCGATAAACTCATCTTT
CDR3aa: CALGTNLRYWGIRPVSYTDKLIF

j_gene: TRDJ1
d_gene: TRDD3
abundance: NA
v_gene: TRDV1
CDR3nt: TGTGCTCTTGGGGAACCATTCCTGAAAGAAGGGGGGATACCAAGGGGCGATAAACTCATCTTT
CDR3aa: CALGEPFLKEGGIPRGDKLIF

j_gene: TRDJ1
d_gene: NA
abundance: NA
v_gene: TRDV1
CDR3nt: TGTGCTCTTGGGGAACTCCCTCCGTGCGGGCCTAGGCCCGCCCATGCCACCGATAAACTCATCTTT
CDR3aa: CALGELPPCGPRPAHATDKLIF

j_gene: TRDJ1
d_gene: TRDD3
abundance: NA
v_gene: TRDV1
CDR3nt: TGTGCTCTTGCGTGGAAGCCCCGACTGGGGATACACCGGGGCACCGATAAACTCATCTTT
CDR3aa: CALAWKPRLGIHRGTDKLIF

j_gene: TRDJ1
d_gene: TRDD3
abundance: few
v_gene: TRDV1
CDR3nt: TGTGCTCTTGGGGAATCTTTGGGATCCTACCGGGGGATAAGGAAACTCATCTTT
CDR3aa: CALGESLGSYRGIRKLIF

j_gene: TRDJ1
d_gene: NA
abundance: once
v_gene: TRDV1
CDR3nt: TGTGCTCTTGGGGTCCCCTTCCTAACGTACTGGGGGACCGTTAGGTACACCGATAAACTCATCTTT
CDR3aa: CALGVPFLTYWGTVRYTDKLIF